Following are 22 T cell receptor beta chains from one sample sequenced in a study of T cell changes during pregnancy in multiple sclerosis. The repertoire was sequenced with immunoSEQ multiplex PCR; TCRdb's copy has only in-frame clones and lacks some. In the table there are about 68,000 clones, approximately 91% of which are singletons. This specimen was peripheral blood, taken in the first trimester of pregnancy. These receptors were obtained from a female donor with multiple sclerosis, enrolled in a pregnancy study.

The chain couples TRBV10-1 to TRBJ2-5, with D hard to call. V was pared by 8 bases and J by 4 bases, with 5 bases between. This CDR3 has 10 residues. Germline V lookup: CDR1 WNHNN, CDR2 SYGVQD (reference sequence). CDR3 nucleotides: TGCGCCAGCCTAAGAGAGACCCAGTACTTC. Amino acids: CASLRETQYF.

The chain is built from TRBV5-1 and TRBJ2-2; D perhaps matches TRBD2 (6 bases). Germline values: CDR1 SGHRS, CDR2 YFSETQ. The V end was cut by 4 bases, the J end by 1 base, with 20 bases between. CDR3 size: 18 residues. This CDR3 is CASSVDFPGTRNTGELFF. The CDR3 DNA follows: TGCGCCAGCAGCGTGGACTTTCCCGGGACTCGGAACACCGGGGAGCTGTTTTTT. The full variable domain, its missing parts supplied by reference TRBV5-1 and TRBJ2-2, is KAGVTQTPRYLIKTRGQQVTLSCSPISGHRSVSWYQQTPGQGLQFLFEYFSETQRNKGNFPGRFSGRQFSNSRSEMNVSTLELGDSALYLCASSVDFPGTRNTGELFFGEGSRLTVL.

This clone showed up just once. This rearrangement joins TRBV10-2 to TRBJ1-4, with D possibly being TRBD1 (5 bases). Per germline, CDR1 WSHSY and CDR2 SAAADI. CDR3 length equals 12 residues. V shed 2 bases and J shed 12 bases, with 10 bases lying between them. For the CDR3, the DNA is TGCGCCAGCAGTGAGAGTCGGGGGGAACTGTTTTTT. Translation: CASSESRGELFF.

The chain recombines TRBV28 with TRBJ2-5; 10 bases fit TRBD2. The CDR3 runs 15 residues. Germline lookup yields CDR1 MDHEN and CDR2 SYDVKM. V was pared by 3 bases and J by 1 base, with 2 bases of the junction left unmatched. The CDR3 DNA is TGTGCCAGCAGTTTTTGGACTAGCGGCCAAGAGACCCAGTACTTC. It codes for CASSFWTSGQETQYF.

The V and J genes are TRBV11-2 and TRBJ2-1; possible D gene TRBD1, 5 bases. This CDR3 has 14 amino acids. V was cut by 7 bases and J by 8 bases, with 18 bases left in between. Germline CDR1 reads SGHAT; CDR2 reads FQNNGV. The CDR3: CASISSPLGHEQFF. The CDR3 DNA reads as TGTGCCAGCATCTCGAGCCCCTTGGGGCATGAGCAGTTCTTC.

The rearrangement links TRBV7-2 to TRBJ1-2; D remains unclear. This CDR3 is 18 amino acids long. Germline V gene sequence: CDR1 SGHTA, CDR2 FQGNSA. The germline V and J ends were trimmed by 5 bases and 0 bases, with 22 bases remaining between them. The CDR3: CASSTGSEREAANYGYTF. The CDR3 DNA is TGTGCCAGCAGCACCGGCTCCGAGAGGGAGGCCGCTAACTATGGCTACACCTTC.

Note on this clone: Distinct nucleotide sequences in the sample also encode this CDR3. The chain recombines TRBV4-1 with TRBJ2-1, with D uncertain. Germline-derived CDR1 and CDR2 are MGHRA and YSYEKL. V was cut by 3 bases and J by 0 bases, with 12 bases left in between. The CDR3 is 16 amino acids. The CDR3 sequence is CASSQVDILSYNEQFF. CDR3 nucleotide sequence: TGCGCCAGCAGCCAGGTTGACATCCTCTCCTACAATGAGCAGTTCTTC.

The J gene is TRBJ2-7, the V gene TRBV7-9; possibly TRBD1 for D (6 bases). CDR3 length equals 13 residues. From germline, CDR1 is SEHNR and CDR2 FQNEAQ (reference sequence). Between the trimmed V and J ends, which lost 5 bases and 5 bases, there was a span of 13 bases. The CDR3 bases are TGTGCCAGCAGCAACAGGGATTACAACGAGCAGTACTTC. Amino acids: CASSNRDYNEQYF.

This chain uses TRBV7-8 with TRBJ1-2, with no clear D. The germline V and J ends were trimmed by 4 bases and 8 bases, with 14 bases remaining between them. The CDR3 spans 13 residues. Per the germline V gene, CDR1 is SGHVS and CDR2 is FQNEAQ. The DNA of the CDR3 is TGTGCCAGCAGCTCGGACGGAGGGAAGGGCTACACCTTC. This sequence encodes CASSSDGGKGYTF.

This clone showed up just once. The chain has TRBV2 and TRBJ1-1; D might be TRBD1 (6 bases). Per the germline V gene, CDR1 is SNHLY and CDR2 is FYNNEI. V lost 8 bases, J lost 3 bases, and 13 bases lay in between. The CDR3 has 13 amino acids. Here the CDR3 DNA reads TGTGCCAGCGGGCTTCACAGGGACACTGAAGCTTTCTTT. This gives the protein CASGLHRDTEAFF.

The rearrangement uses TRBV5-1 and TRBJ1-2; tentative D call: TRBD1 (5 bases). The germline gives CDR1 SGHRS, CDR2 YFSETQ. The CDR3 length is 16 residues. V dropped 0 bases and J dropped 2 bases, with 14 bases sitting between them. This chain's CDR3 is CASSLAGLGGNYGYTF. As DNA, the CDR3 is TGCGCCAGCAGCTTGGCCGGACTGGGGGGAAACTATGGCTACACCTTC.

The chain is built from TRBV5-4 and TRBJ2-5; 12 nucleotides match TRBD2. This CDR3 has 15 amino acids. The ends lost 3 bases at V and 5 bases at J; junction bases unmatched: 5. The germline gives CDR1 SGHNT, CDR2 YYREEE (reference sequence). The DNA of the CDR3 is TGTGCCAGCAGCTATGCTAGCGGGAGGGTGGAGACCCAGTACTTC. Translated, it gives CASSYASGRVETQYF.

This clone was detected a few times. This sequence joins TRBV19 and TRBJ2-2; D is undetermined. From germline, CDR1 is LNHDA and CDR2 SQIVND (reference sequence). The CDR3 totals 16 residues. V lost 6 bases to trimming and J lost 5 bases, with 19 bases between them. The DNA of the CDR3 is TGTGCCAGTAGAATGCTTGGAACAGCACGGACCGGGGAGCTGTTTTTT. Protein sequence: CASRMLGTARTGELFF.

The chain has TRBV5-4 and TRBJ1-5; D possibly corresponds to TRBD1 (5 bases). The CDR3 spans 15 residues. V was cut by 0 bases and J by 0 bases, with 7 bases left in between. CDR1 is SGHNT, CDR2 YYREEE, per germline (reference sequence). The CDR3 nucleotides are TGTGCCAGCAGCTTGGGGGGGGATAGCAATCAGCCCCAGCATTTT. As protein: CASSLGGDSNQPQHF. The full variable domain, rest sourced from reference TRBV5-4 and TRBJ1-5, is ETGVTQSPTHLIKTRGQQVTLRCSSQSGHNTVSWYQQALGQGPQFIFQYYREEENGRGNFPPRFSGLQFPNYSSELNVNALELDDSALYLCASSLGGDSNQPQHFGDGTRLSIL.

The chain employs TRBV2 and TRBJ1-1, with D perhaps matching TRBD1 (5 bases). The germline CDR1 and CDR2 sequences are SNHLY and FYNNEI. The CDR3 has 13 residues. Trimming removed 3 bases at V and 4 bases at J, with 9 bases between. This CDR3 reads CASSDRGGTEAFF. For the CDR3, the DNA is TGTGCCAGCAGTGACCGGGGGGGCACTGAAGCTTTCTTT.

The rearrangement links TRBV7-9 to TRBJ2-4, with 7 nucleotides matching TRBD2. This CDR3 is 14 amino acids long. V dropped 0 bases and J dropped 9; count of bases not matched to a gene: 5. Germline V gene lookup returns CDR1 SEHNR and CDR2 FQNEAQ (reference sequence). The CDR3 DNA sequence: TGTGCCAGCAGCTTAGCGGGGAGGGCTGGCATTCAGTACTTC. Amino acid sequence: CASSLAGRAGIQYF.

This chain joins TRBV7-2 and TRBJ1-5; TRBD1 aligns across 10 bases. This CDR3 has 17 amino acids. Trimming removed 5 bases from V and 1 base from J; junction bases left unmatched: 8. The V gene's germline CDR1 is SGHTA and CDR2 FQGNSA. The DNA for the CDR3 is TGTGCCAGCAGCCCGCCCGACAGGGGGCTGAGCAATCAGCCCCAGCATTTT. Translated: CASSPPDRGLSNQPQHF.

This CDR3 reads CASSLAQGLNYGYTF. The CDR3 bases are TGTGCCAGCAGCTTGGCCCAGGGACTGAACTATGGCTACACCTTC. V and J are TRBV5-4 and TRBJ1-2; D perhaps matches TRBD1 (5 bases). Trimming shortened V by 0 bases and J by 2 bases, and 11 bases separated the two germline ends. The CDR3 extends over 15 amino acids. In germline, CDR1 is SGHNT, CDR2 YYREEE (reference sequence).

The V and J genes are TRBV28 and TRBJ2-3; 9 nucleotides match TRBD2. The CDR3 runs 14 residues. The V segment lost 3 bases and the J segment 7 bases; nucleotides outside the gene matches: 5. Germline V gene lookup returns CDR1 MDHEN and CDR2 SYDVKM. CDR3 coding DNA: TGTGCCAGCAGTTTGAATAGCGGGAGTTATACGCAGTATTTT. Its protein is CASSLNSGSYTQYF.

The chain is built from TRBV6-6 and TRBJ2-7; D not certain. The CDR3 is made up of 14 amino acids. The germline gives CDR1 MNHNY, CDR2 SVGAGI (reference sequence). The ends were cut back, 2 bases at V and 2 bases at J, with 10 bases in the middle. This CDR3 is CASSYGTAPYEQYF. The CDR3 region has the DNA TGTGCCAGCAGTTACGGAACAGCTCCCTACGAGCAGTACTTC.

The genes are TRBV5-1 and TRBJ2-1; a weak D match, TRBD2 (7 bases). V was shortened by 4 bases and J by 8 bases, with 22 bases between the two germline ends. CDR3 size: 16 residues. Germline V CDR1 and CDR2: SGHRS, YFSETQ. This CDR3 is CASSLPGGPKSDEQFF. Here the CDR3 DNA reads TGCGCCAGCAGCCTCCCGGGGGGCCCCAAATCCGATGAGCAGTTCTTC.

The chain employs TRBV16 and TRBJ1-2, with D possibly matching TRBD1 (5 bases). The CDR3 runs to 15 residues. Germline V gene data show CDR1 as KGHSY and CDR2 as FQNENV. The ends were cut back, 4 bases at V and 4 bases at J, with 16 bases in the middle. Here the CDR3 reads CASSPNPQGSYGYTF. As DNA, the CDR3 is TGTGCCAGCAGCCCCAACCCCCAGGGCAGCTATGGCTACACCTTC.